A selection of T cell receptor beta chains follows, all from one sample in a study of post-analysis software for immune sequencing data. TCRdb analysed the PCR reads with MiXCR anew, one entry per CDR3 protein. The table records a few hundred thousand distinct CDR3 sequences, 35% to 40% of them present only once. Sequenced: blood. Every receptor here comes from a girl aged 10 to 17 with multiple sclerosis. Both conserved end residues are part of each CDR3. A D gene is named only where the DNA matches it firmly. Clone sizes are given selectively: once, few, many, or a class where the clone is expanded.

clone_size j_call v_call d_call cdr3_aa cdr3_nt
many TRBJ1-6 TRBV3-1 - CASSQGVDSPLHF TGTGCCAGCAGCCAGGGGGTTGATTCACCCCTCCACTTT
- TRBJ2-1 TRBV24-1 TRBD2 CATKSGRVNEQFF TGTGCCACCAAGAGCGGGAGGGTAAATGAGCAGTTCTTC
many TRBJ2-5 TRBV20-1 TRBD2 CSAQSGLAGGSLQETQYF TGCAGTGCCCAATCGGGACTAGCGGGAGGGAGTCTCCAAGAGACCCAGTACTTC
many TRBJ1-2 TRBV6-6 - CASSYSLERNYGYTF TGTGCCAGCAGTTACTCCCTCGAGAGAAACTATGGCTACACCTTC
- TRBJ2-5 TRBV4-3 - CASSQEGTAQETQYF TGCGCCAGCAGCCAAGAGGGCACGGCCCAAGAGACCCAGTACTTC
many TRBJ2-1 TRBV28 TRBD2 CASRILTSGSPNEQFF TGTGCCAGCAGGATCCTGACTAGCGGGAGCCCCAATGAGCAGTTCTTC
- TRBJ2-1 TRBV3-1 TRBD2 CASRGAGEQFF TGTGCCAGCAGGGGAGCGGGGGAGCAGTTCTTC
few TRBJ1-2 TRBV12-3/TRBV12-4 - CASSKSSGGGYTF TGTGCCAGCAGTAAGAGCTCGGGTGGGGGCTACACCTTC
few TRBJ1-1 TRBV6-2/TRBV6-3 - CASSYGSFFTEAFF TGTGCCAGCAGTTACGGCTCATTCTTCACTGAAGCTTTCTTT
many TRBJ2-3 TRBV5-1 - CASSSAGAHTDTQYF TGCGCCAGCAGCTCCGCGGGGGCGCACACAGATACGCAGTATTTT
- TRBJ2-1 TRBV28 TRBD1 CASSLPQGINEQFF TGTGCCAGCAGTTTACCACAGGGGATCAATGAGCAGTTCTTC
- TRBJ2-2 TRBV29-1 - CSVSSRVIGAGELFF TGCAGCGTTTCTAGCAGGGTGATAGGAGCCGGGGAGCTGTTTTTT
many TRBJ2-7 TRBV6-1 - CASSRTRLLYEQYF TGTGCCAGCAGTCGAACTAGGCTCCTCTACGAGCAGTACTTC
once TRBJ2-7 TRBV4-3 TRBD1 CASSQETTGNYEQYF TGCGCCAGCAGTCAAGAGACGACAGGGAACTACGAGCAGTACTTC
few TRBJ2-1 TRBV27 TRBD2 CASSLSGLAGGWGPNEQFF TGTGCCAGCAGTTTATCCGGACTAGCGGGAGGGTGGGGTCCAAATGAGCAGTTCTTC
- TRBJ2-7 TRBV4-1 - CASSQEGGNYEQYF TGCGCCAGCAGCCAAGAAGGGGGTAACTACGAGCAGTACTTC
- TRBJ1-1 TRBV27 TRBD1 CASSLWGRGLTEAFF TGTGCCAGCAGTTTATGGGGCAGGGGGCTCACTGAAGCTTTCTTT
- TRBJ2-2 TRBV12-3/TRBV12-4 TRBD1 CATWTGVKFGELFF TGTGCCACCTGGACAGGGGTAAAATTCGGGGAGCTGTTTTTT
many TRBJ1-1 TRBV12-3/TRBV12-4 - CASSLSWGADTEAFF TGTGCCAGCAGTCTTAGTTGGGGGGCTGACACTGAAGCTTTCTTT
many TRBJ1-2 TRBV4-1 TRBD1 CASSQLGQGRNYGYTF TGCGCCAGCAGCCAGCTAGGACAGGGAAGGAACTATGGCTACACCTTC
many TRBJ2-1 TRBV29-1 TRBD1 CSVTGTGGLWEQFF TGCAGCGTTACCGGGACAGGCGGGTTATGGGAGCAGTTCTTC
few TRBJ2-5 TRBV29-1 - CSVRQEASETQYF TGCAGCGTGAGACAGGAGGCGAGTGAGACCCAGTACTTC
many TRBJ1-5 TRBV27 - CASGLDQPQHF TGTGCCAGCGGCTTGGATCAGCCCCAGCATTTT
- TRBJ2-3 TRBV7-6 TRBD2 CASSSRTSADTQYF TGTGCCAGCAGCTCTCGAACTAGCGCAGATACGCAGTATTTT
- TRBJ2-7 TRBV11-2 - CASSMIRGRGSEQYF TGTGCCAGCAGCATGATTAGGGGGCGGGGGAGCGAGCAGTACTTC
many TRBJ2-1 TRBV20-1 TRBD2 CSARDRGSGGNYNEQFF TGCAGTGCTAGAGATCGAGGAAGCGGGGGGAATTACAATGAGCAGTTCTTC
many TRBJ2-5 TRBV20-1 TRBD1 CSAREGQGQTQYF TGCAGTGCTAGAGAAGGACAGGGGCAGACCCAGTACTTC
- TRBJ1-2 TRBV3-1 - CASSQTRQSYGYTF TGTGCCAGCAGCCAAACTAGACAGTCCTATGGCTACACCTTC
many TRBJ2-1 TRBV15 - CAAGARYNEQFF TGTGCCGCTGGGGCCAGGTACAATGAGCAGTTCTTC
few TRBJ1-1 TRBV3-1 TRBD1 CASSQVTGITEAFF TGTGCCAGCAGCCAAGTGACAGGGATCACTGAAGCTTTCTTT
few TRBJ1-5 TRBV2 TRBD1 CASSEDPGTGARNQPQHF TGTGCCAGCAGTGAGGATCCCGGGACAGGGGCTCGCAATCAGCCCCAGCATTTT
- TRBJ1-1 TRBV7-9 - CATGGFGANTEAFF TGTGCCACCGGGGGTTTTGGGGCGAACACTGAAGCTTTCTTT
many TRBJ1-1 TRBV6-1 - CASSEAGHGLNTEAFF TGTGCCAGCAGTGAGGCAGGCCACGGTTTGAACACTGAAGCTTTCTTT
many TRBJ1-6 TRBV12-3/TRBV12-4 TRBD1 CASSSGTGSSPLHF TGTGCCAGCAGTTCCGGGACAGGGAGTTCACCCCTCCACTTT
many TRBJ2-3 TRBV29-1 - CSVERPGPGRTDTQYF TGCAGCGTTGAAAGGCCGGGACCTGGGCGCACAGATACGCAGTATTTT
many TRBJ2-3 TRBV4-2 - CASSQAAGASAPQLTDTQYF TGTGCCAGCAGCCAAGCGGCAGGCGCGTCCGCACCCCAACTCACAGATACGCAGTATTTT
many TRBJ2-1 TRBV28 TRBD2 CASSSAGGQYNEQFF TGTGCCAGCAGTTCAGCGGGGGGCCAGTACAATGAGCAGTTCTTC
- TRBJ1-1 TRBV7-2 - CASRTPGNTEAFF TGTGCCAGCAGGACCCCCGGGAACACTGAAGCTTTCTTT
- TRBJ2-3 TRBV11-2 - CASSRTAGRSTDTQYF TGTGCCAGCAGCCGCACCGCGGGACGTAGCACAGATACGCAGTATTTT
few TRBJ1-5 TRBV6-5 - CASSLTPSGQPQHF TGTGCCAGCAGCCTGACACCGAGCGGTCAGCCCCAGCATTTT
- TRBJ2-1 TRBV5-6 TRBD2 CASSPGLAGGYNEQFF TGTGCCAGCAGCCCGGGACTAGCGGGGGGGTACAATGAGCAGTTCTTC